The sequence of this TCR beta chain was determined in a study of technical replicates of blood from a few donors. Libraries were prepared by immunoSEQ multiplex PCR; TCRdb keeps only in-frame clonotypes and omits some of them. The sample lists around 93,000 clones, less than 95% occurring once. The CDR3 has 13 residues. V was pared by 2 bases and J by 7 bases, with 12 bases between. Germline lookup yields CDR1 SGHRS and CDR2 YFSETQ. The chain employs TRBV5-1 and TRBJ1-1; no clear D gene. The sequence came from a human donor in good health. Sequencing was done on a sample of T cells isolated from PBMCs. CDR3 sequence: CASSLEQLDEAFF. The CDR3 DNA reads TGCGCCAGCAGCTTAGAACAGCTGGATGAAGCTTTCTTT.